Shown below are 4 T cell receptor beta chains from a single sample sequenced in a study of human T cells and chemical hapten exposure. TCRdb redid the calling of the RACE reads with MiXCR, one entry per CDR3 protein. The sample shows 350,000 to 400,000 distinct CDR3 sequences, 5.1% of them seen only once. Time point described: pre-sensitization, week 0. Indicated treatment: therapeutic diphenylcyclopropenone sensitization with weekly scalp DPC. The sequences come from whole blood, collected in connection with sensitization to the hapten diphenylcyclopropenone (DPC). All receptors come from a woman aged 45 to 65 with alopecia areata. Some clones in this sample may be carry-over from other donors' samples.

This clonotype has only a few counts. The germline gene is not matched at one end of the junction; a read error may be the cause. The V call is TRBV6-6, the J call TRBJ2-3; D unresolved. CDR3 length: 11 residues. Germline V gives CDR1 MNHNY, CDR2 SVGAGI (reference sequence). The CDR3 nucleotides read TGTGCCAGCAGCCCCGCCGTGGATCTGTCTTTT. Its translation: CASSPAVDLSF.

This clonotype occurred many times. The chain employs TRBV5-1 and TRBJ2-1, with D possibly being TRBD1 (6 bases). The germline V gene has CDR1 SGHRS and CDR2 YFSETQ. V lost 2 bases to trimming and J lost 0 bases, with 12 bases between them. The CDR3 is 16 amino acids. The DNA for the CDR3 is TGCGCCAGCAGCTTAGACAGGACGGGCTCCTACAATGAGCAGTTCTTC. Residues: CASSLDRTGSYNEQFF.

The rearrangement joins TRBV4-2 to TRBJ2-7; unclear D gene. The germline V gene has CDR1 LGHNA and CDR2 YNFKEQ. The CDR3 loop spans 12 amino acids. Trimming cost V 3 bases and J 2 bases, with 5 bases left between them. The CDR3 here is CASSQAPYEQYF. The CDR3 DNA sequence: TGTGCCAGCAGCCAGGCTCCCTACGAGCAGTACTTC.

The V call is TRBV6-1, the J call TRBJ2-1, with 7 nucleotides matching TRBD1. V was clipped by 6 bases and J by 4 bases; unmatched bases: 3. This CDR3 region has 13 residues. Germline V gives CDR1 MNHNS, CDR2 SASEGT. The CDR3 reads CASRQGLYNEQFF. CDR3 DNA sequence: TGTGCCAGCAGACAGGGGCTTTACAATGAGCAGTTCTTC.